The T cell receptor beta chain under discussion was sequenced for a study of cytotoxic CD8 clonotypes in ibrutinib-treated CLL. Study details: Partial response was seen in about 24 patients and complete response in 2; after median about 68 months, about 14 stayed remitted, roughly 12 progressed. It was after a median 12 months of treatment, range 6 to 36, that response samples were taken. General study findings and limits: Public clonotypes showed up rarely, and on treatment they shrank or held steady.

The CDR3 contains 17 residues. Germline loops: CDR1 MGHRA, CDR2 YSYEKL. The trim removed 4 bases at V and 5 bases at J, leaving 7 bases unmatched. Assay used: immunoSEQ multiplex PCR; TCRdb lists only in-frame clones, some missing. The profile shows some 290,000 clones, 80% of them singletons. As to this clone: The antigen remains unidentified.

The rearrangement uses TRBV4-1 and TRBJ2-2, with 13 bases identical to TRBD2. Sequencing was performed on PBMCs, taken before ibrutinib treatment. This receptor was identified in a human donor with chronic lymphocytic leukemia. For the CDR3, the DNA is TGCGCCAGCAGCCGTAGACTAGCGGGAGGCCCAACCGGGGAGCTGTTTTTT. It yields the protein CASSRRLAGGPTGELFF.